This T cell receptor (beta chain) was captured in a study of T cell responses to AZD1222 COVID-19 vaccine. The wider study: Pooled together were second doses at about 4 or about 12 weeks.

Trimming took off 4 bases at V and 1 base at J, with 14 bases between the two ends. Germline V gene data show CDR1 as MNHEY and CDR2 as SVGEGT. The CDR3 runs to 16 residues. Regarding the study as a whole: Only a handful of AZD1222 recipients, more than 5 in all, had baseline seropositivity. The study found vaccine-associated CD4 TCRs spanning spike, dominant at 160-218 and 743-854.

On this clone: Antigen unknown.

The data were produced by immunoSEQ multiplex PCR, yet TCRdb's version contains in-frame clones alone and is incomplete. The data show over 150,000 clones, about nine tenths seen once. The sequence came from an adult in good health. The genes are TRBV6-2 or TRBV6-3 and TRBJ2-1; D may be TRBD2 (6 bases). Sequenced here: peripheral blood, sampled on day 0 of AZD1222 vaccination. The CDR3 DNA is TGTGCCAGCAGTTCCCCCTCCGGGGGTTCCTACAATGAGCAGTTCTTC. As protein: CASSSPSGGSYNEQFF.